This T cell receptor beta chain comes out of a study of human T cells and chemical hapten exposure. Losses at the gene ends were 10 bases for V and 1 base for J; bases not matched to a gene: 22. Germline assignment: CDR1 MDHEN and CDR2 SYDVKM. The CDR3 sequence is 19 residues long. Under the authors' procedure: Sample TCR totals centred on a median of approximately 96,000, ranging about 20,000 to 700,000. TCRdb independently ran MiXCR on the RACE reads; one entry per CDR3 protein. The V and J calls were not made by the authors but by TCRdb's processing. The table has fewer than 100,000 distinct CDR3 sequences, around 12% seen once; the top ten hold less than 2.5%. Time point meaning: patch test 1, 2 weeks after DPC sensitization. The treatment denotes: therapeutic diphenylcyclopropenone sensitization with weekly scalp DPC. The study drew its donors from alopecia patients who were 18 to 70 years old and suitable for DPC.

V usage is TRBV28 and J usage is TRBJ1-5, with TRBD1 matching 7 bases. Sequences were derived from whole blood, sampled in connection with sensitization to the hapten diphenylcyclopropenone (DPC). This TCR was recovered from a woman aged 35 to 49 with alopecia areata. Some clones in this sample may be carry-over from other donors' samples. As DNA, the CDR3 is TGTGCCACCAACCAGCGAGGGGGCAGGGGATTGCTCAGCAATCAGCCCCAGCATTTT. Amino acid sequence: CATNQRGGRGLLSNQPQHF.